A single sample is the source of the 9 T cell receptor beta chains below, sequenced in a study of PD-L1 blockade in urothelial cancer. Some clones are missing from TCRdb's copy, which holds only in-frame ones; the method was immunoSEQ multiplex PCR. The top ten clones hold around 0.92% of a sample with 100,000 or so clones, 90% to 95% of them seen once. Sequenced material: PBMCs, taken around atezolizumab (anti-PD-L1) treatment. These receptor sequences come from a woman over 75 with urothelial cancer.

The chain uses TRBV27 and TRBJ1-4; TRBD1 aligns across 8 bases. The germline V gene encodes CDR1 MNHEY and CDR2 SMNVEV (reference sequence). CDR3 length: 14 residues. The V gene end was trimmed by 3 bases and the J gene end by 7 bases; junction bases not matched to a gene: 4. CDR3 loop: CASSFQGAGEKLFF. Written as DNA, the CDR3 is TGTGCCAGCAGTTTCCAGGGGGCGGGTGAAAAACTGTTTTTT.

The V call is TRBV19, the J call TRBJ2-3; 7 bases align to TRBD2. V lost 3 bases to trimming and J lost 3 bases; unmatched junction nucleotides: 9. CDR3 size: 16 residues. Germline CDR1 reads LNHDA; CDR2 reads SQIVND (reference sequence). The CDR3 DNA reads TGTGCCAGTAGTATCGTTGCGGGAGCTGGGACAGATACGCAGTATTTT. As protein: CASSIVAGAGTDTQYF.

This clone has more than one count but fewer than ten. CDR3 sequence reads: CASSYDTNQPQHF. The CDR3 nucleotides are TGTGCCAGCAGCTATGACACCAATCAGCCCCAGCATTTT. This chain uses TRBV6-5 with TRBJ1-5; no definite D call. V was trimmed by 6 bases and J by 3 bases, leaving 9 bases between them. The CDR3 is 13 amino acids. Germline V lookup: CDR1 MNHEY, CDR2 SVGAGI.

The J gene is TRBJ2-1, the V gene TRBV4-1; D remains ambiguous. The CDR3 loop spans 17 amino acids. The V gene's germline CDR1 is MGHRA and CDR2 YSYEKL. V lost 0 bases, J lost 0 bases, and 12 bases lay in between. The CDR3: CASSQELNPNSYNEQFF. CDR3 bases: TGCGCCAGCAGCCAAGAACTAAACCCGAACTCCTACAATGAGCAGTTCTTC.

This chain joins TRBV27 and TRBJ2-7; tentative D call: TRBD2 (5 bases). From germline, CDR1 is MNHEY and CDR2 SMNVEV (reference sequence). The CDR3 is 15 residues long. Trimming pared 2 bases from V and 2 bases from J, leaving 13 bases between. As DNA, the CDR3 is TGTGCCAGCAGTTTAACGGGGAACCCGCCCTACGAGCAGTACTTC. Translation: CASSLTGNPPYEQYF.

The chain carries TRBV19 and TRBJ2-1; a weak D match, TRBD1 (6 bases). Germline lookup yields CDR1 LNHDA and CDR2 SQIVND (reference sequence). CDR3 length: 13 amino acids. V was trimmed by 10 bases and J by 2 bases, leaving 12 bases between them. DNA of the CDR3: TGTGCCACTAAAGAGGGGGCCTACAATGAGCAGTTCTTC. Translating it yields CATKEGAYNEQFF. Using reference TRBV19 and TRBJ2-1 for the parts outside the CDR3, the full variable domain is DGGITQSPKYLFRKEGQNVTLSCEQNLNHDAMYWYRQDPGQGLRLIYYSQIVNDFQKGDIAEGYSVSREKKESFPLTVTSAQKNPTAFYLCATKEGAYNEQFFGPGTRLTVL.

CDR3 in amino acids: CASSPRQATNTGELFF. The CDR3 region has the DNA TGCGCCAGCAGCCCGAGACAGGCCACGAACACCGGGGAGCTGTTTTTT. The J gene is TRBJ2-2, the V gene TRBV5-1, with D perhaps TRBD1 (6 bases). The CDR3 loop spans 16 amino acids. V lost 4 bases and J 0 bases, leaving 13 bases between the germline ends. The germline V gene has CDR1 SGHRS and CDR2 YFSETQ.

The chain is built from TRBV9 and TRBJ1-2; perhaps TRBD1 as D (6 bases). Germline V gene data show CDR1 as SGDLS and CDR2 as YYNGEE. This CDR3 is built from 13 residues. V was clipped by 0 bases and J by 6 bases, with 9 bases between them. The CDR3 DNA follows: TGTGCCAGCAGCGTAGTACAGGGTCATGGCTACACCTTC. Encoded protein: CASSVVQGHGYTF.

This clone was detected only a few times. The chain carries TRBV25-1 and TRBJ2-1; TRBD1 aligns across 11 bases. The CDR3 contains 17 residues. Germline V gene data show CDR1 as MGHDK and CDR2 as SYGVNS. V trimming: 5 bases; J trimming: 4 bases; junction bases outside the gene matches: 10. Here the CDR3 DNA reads TGTGCCAGCAGTACTCGCCGGGACAGGGGGATATACAATGAGCAGTTCTTC. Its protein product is CASSTRRDRGIYNEQFF. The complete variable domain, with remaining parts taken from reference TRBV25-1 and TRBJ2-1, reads EADIYQTPRYLVIGTGKKITLECSQTMGHDKMYWYQQDPGMELHLIHYSYGVNSTEKGDLSSESTVSRIRTEHFPLTLESARPSHTSQYLCASSTRRDRGIYNEQFFGPGTRLTVL.